The source of this T cell receptor (beta chain) is a study of OX40 agonist ivuxolimab in advanced cancers. Study information: Patients were infused with ivuxolimab every 2 weeks at 0.01 to 10 mg/kg. Treatment received earlier with anti-PD-1, anti-PD-L1 or anti-CTLA-4 agents was allowed, and under 50% had some.

The CDR3 loop spans 14 amino acids. V lost 4 bases to trimming and J lost 9 bases; unmatched junction nucleotides: 6. CDR1 and CDR2 (germline): ENHRY, SYGVKD. Assay: immunoSEQ multiplex PCR; the TCRdb copy retains only in-frame clones and omits some. The sample yields about 64,000 clones, around four fifths seen once. This chain joins TRBV10-3 and TRBJ2-1, with TRBD1 matching 10 bases. The sample consisted of CD4+ or CD8+ T cells sorted from blood, taken in a trial of the OX40 agonist ivuxolimab. The receptor was derived from an adult with an advanced solid tumor such as melanoma, head and neck, liver or kidney cancer. This chain's CDR3 is CAISGGTGAGEQFF. The CDR3 nucleotides are TGTGCCATCAGTGGGGGGACAGGGGCTGGTGAGCAGTTCTTC.